Listed here is a single T cell receptor beta chain. Sequencing was performed with immunoSEQ multiplex PCR; in TCRdb, only in-frame clones are kept and a portion is missing. This repertoire shows approximately 120,000 clones, roughly 92% found once; its top ten account for 2.1%. This sample is part of a study of blood T cell repertoires in COVID-19. Study-wide background: Nucleic acid was either cDNA or gDNA, and it came from T cells, B-cell-depleted T cells, or PBMCs.

The germline V gene encodes CDR1 SGHVS and CDR2 FQNEAQ. V was pared by 3 bases and J by 2 bases, with 9 bases between. CDR3 length: 14 residues. A Seattle source enrolled patients during active infection and followed them longitudinally. The chain combines TRBV7-8 with TRBJ2-3, with D possibly matching TRBD2 (5 bases). This sequence originates from a man between 45 and 60 years old with COVID-19, enrolled during active disease. Sequenced material: peripheral blood. CDR3 region: CASSFGRDTDTQYF. CDR3 bases: TGTGCCAGCAGCTTTGGCCGGGACACAGATACGCAGTATTTT. Complete variable domain (other parts from reference TRBV7-8 and TRBJ2-3): GAGVSQSPRYKVAKRGQDVALRCDPISGHVSLFWYQQALGQGPEFLTYFQNEAQLDKSGLPSDRFFAERPEGSVSTLKIQRTQQEDSAVYLCASSFGRDTDTQYFGPGTRLTVL.